This T cell receptor (beta chain) was recovered during a study of T cell changes during pregnancy in multiple sclerosis. The CDR3 has 21 residues. CDR1 is SGHRS and CDR2 is YFSETQ in the germline V gene. Trimming stripped 1 base from V and 0 bases from J, with 23 bases between. Libraries were prepared by immunoSEQ multiplex PCR; TCRdb keeps only in-frame clonotypes and omits some of them. The repertoire holds under 95,000 clones, with over 85% as singletons. The chain links TRBV5-1 to TRBJ2-6; D possibly corresponds to TRBD1 (5 bases). The sequence was obtained from a female donor in good health, enrolled as a control in a pregnancy study. Sequenced material: peripheral blood, taken in the second trimester of pregnancy. This CDR3 reads CASSLSLIGSRQSSGANVLTF. The CDR3 nucleotides are TGCGCCAGCAGCTTGTCATTGATCGGTAGCCGACAGAGCTCTGGGGCCAACGTCCTGACTTTC.